This T cell receptor (beta chain) was recorded in a study of blood T cell repertoires in COVID-19. In the study overall: PBMCs, B-cell-depleted T cells, or T cells provided the cDNA or gDNA that made up the material.

The protocol was immunoSEQ multiplex PCR, while the TCRdb copy is restricted to in-frame clones and leaves out a portion. The sample lists about 180,000 clones; approximately 85% were seen once. Per the germline V gene, CDR1 is SGDLS and CDR2 is YYNGEE. Trimming took 3 bases from V and 3 from J, leaving 7 bases between them. The CDR3 runs 12 residues. The clonotype comes from a man aged 55 to 69 with acute or convalescent COVID-19. V usage is TRBV9 and J usage is TRBJ2-7, with D maybe TRBD1 (5 bases). Input material: peripheral blood. CDR3 protein: CASSGQNYEQYF. The DNA of the CDR3 is TGTGCCAGCAGCGGACAGAACTACGAGCAGTACTTC.